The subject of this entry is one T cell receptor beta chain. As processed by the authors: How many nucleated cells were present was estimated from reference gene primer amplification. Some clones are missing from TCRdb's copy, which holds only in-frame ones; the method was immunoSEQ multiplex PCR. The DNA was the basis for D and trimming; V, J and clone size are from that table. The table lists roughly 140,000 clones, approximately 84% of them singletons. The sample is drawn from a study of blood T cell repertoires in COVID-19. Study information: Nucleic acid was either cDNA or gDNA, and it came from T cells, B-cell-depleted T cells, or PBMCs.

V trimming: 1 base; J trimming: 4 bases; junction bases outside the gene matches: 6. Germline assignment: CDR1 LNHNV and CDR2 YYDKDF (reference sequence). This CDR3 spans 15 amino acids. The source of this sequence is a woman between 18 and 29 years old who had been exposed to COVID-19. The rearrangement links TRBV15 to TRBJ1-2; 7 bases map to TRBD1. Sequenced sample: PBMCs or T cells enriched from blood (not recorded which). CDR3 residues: CATSRGSQGSYGYTF. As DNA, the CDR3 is TGTGCCACCAGCAGAGGATCACAGGGGTCCTATGGCTACACCTTC.